The 29 T cell receptor beta chains reported below all come from one sample, sequenced in a study of metastatic and nonmetastatic thyroid tumors. TCRdb re-analyzed the PCR reads through MiXCR. The profile shows under 75,000 clones, less than 20% of them singletons. Each patient came to thyroid surgery without any prior treatment (of any kind). Sequencing input: blood. These receptors were collected from a female donor with papillary thyroid cancer or a benign thyroid nodule (not recorded which). Some clones in this sample may be carry-over from other donors' samples.

This clone appeared a few times. The gene calls are TRBV7-8 and TRBJ1-5; D uncertain. The CDR3 runs to 12 residues. Germline V CDR1 and CDR2: SGHVS, FQNEAQ. Trimming stripped 5 bases from V and 4 bases from J, with 6 bases between. DNA of the CDR3: TGTGCCAGCAGCCAACCTAATCAGCCCCAGCATTTT. Translating it yields CASSQPNQPQHF. The whole variable domain, filled in from reference TRBV7-8 and TRBJ1-5, reads GAGVSQSPRYKVAKRGQDVALRCDPISGHVSLFWYQQALGQGPEFLTYFQNEAQLDKSGLPSDRFFAERPEGSVSTLKIQRTQQEDSAVYLCASSQPNQPQHFGDGTRLSIL.

This clone was observed a few times. The gene calls are TRBV6-1 and TRBJ1-3; 7 bases are a match to TRBD1. J lost 2 bases, V lost 6 bases, and 10 bases had no gene match. This CDR3 spans 16 amino acids. Germline CDR1 reads MNHNS; CDR2 reads SASEGT. CDR3 sequence (DNA): TGTGCCAGCAGCCCGACGGGGCAGGGGGCTGGAAACACCATATATTTT. It encodes CASSPTGQGAGNTIYF.

In regard to this clone: One end of the junction varies from germline; a read error may be responsible. This CDR3 is CAISFALHPVNEQFF. For the CDR3, the DNA is TGTGCCATCAGCTTTGCTTTACATCCAGTAAATGAGCAGTTCTTC. The rearrangement joins TRBV7-8 to TRBJ2-1, with D unclear. The CDR3 is 15 amino acids. Germline-derived CDR1 and CDR2 are SGHVS and FQNEAQ.

This clone was picked up many times. The chain recombines TRBV7-3 with TRBJ2-3; TRBD1 agrees at 8 bases. Germline lookup yields CDR1 SGHTA and CDR2 FQGTGA. Losses at the gene ends were 4 bases for V and 4 bases for J; bases not matched to a gene: 4. The CDR3 is made up of 14 amino acids. The CDR3 loop reads CASSSGQGSDTQYF. CDR3 nucleotides: TGTGCCAGCAGCTCCGGACAGGGCTCAGATACGCAGTATTTT.

This clone occurred many times. The chain has TRBV6-1 and TRBJ1-4; D remains unclear. The V end was cut by 6 bases, the J end by 5 bases, with 13 bases between. CDR1 and CDR2 (germline): MNHNS, SASEGT. The CDR3 is 14 residues long. This CDR3 is CASSNPGENEKLFF. In nucleotides, the CDR3 is TGTGCCAGCAGCAACCCGGGAGAGAATGAAAAACTGTTTTTT.

The rearrangement links TRBV20-1 to TRBJ2-5; unclear D gene. This CDR3 spans 16 amino acids. Trimming took 3 bases from V and 4 from J, leaving 21 bases between them. Germline V gene data show CDR1 as DFQATT and CDR2 as SNEGSKA (reference sequence). CDR3 loop: CSASASATSSGETQYF. The CDR3 coding sequence is TGCAGTGCTAGTGCGTCCGCGACCTCCTCGGGAGAGACCCAGTACTTC.

This clone was observed a few times. This chain joins TRBV24-1 and TRBJ2-7; TRBD1 agrees at 12 bases. Trimming removed 9 bases from V and 0 bases from J; junction bases left unmatched: 5. Germline V lookup: CDR1 KGHDR, CDR2 SFDVKD. The CDR3 runs 15 residues. CDR3 nucleotide sequence: TGTGCCACCTCTGAGGGACAGGGGGCCTCCTACGAGCAGTACTTC. Translating it yields CATSEGQGASYEQYF.

Note on this clone: The same CDR3 also results from other DNA sequences found in this sample. This chain uses TRBV27 with TRBJ2-7; D is possibly TRBD1 (5 bases). V lost 5 bases, J lost 3 bases, and 11 bases lay in between. CDR3 length: 13 residues. Germline V CDR1 and CDR2: MNHEY, SMNVEV (reference sequence). Here the CDR3 DNA reads TGTGCCAGCAGTCTGACAGCGCGCTACGAGCAGTACTTC. Its translation is CASSLTARYEQYF.

This clone was observed at least ten times. The same CDR3 can be traced to other DNA sequences in this sample. The chain links TRBV12-3 or TRBV12-4 to TRBJ1-1, with unresolved D. CDR3 length: 15 residues. The V end was cut by 7 bases, the J end by 1 base, with 16 bases between. The CDR3 region is CASILDSRANTEAFF. The CDR3 region has the DNA TGTGCCAGCATCTTAGATTCAAGGGCGAACACTGAAGCTTTCTTT.

This clone was observed many times. Distinct nucleotide sequences in the sample also encode this CDR3. The chain employs TRBV14 and TRBJ2-3; D is ambiguous. The germline V and J ends were trimmed by 4 bases and 1 base, with 15 bases remaining between them. CDR3 length equals 16 residues. CDR1 is SGHDN and CDR2 is FVKESK in the germline V gene. CDR3 bases: TGTGCCAGCAGCCTTGCTACTATCCCCCGCACAGATACGCAGTATTTT. As protein: CASSLATIPRTDTQYF.

This clone was recorded at least ten times. The genes are TRBV5-8 and TRBJ1-5; TRBD1 matches 7 bases. V lost 4 bases and J lost 0; bases outside the gene matches: 7. This CDR3 comprises 16 residues. The germline CDR1 and CDR2 sequences are SGHTS and YDEGEE. In nucleotides, the CDR3 is TGTGCCAGCAGCCCCGGGACAGTTTATAGCAATCAGCCCCAGCATTTT. This translates into CASSPGTVYSNQPQHF.

Many counts were recorded for this clone. This chain links TRBV10-1 with TRBJ1-1; tentatively, D is TRBD1 (5 bases). V was shortened by 3 bases and J by 2 bases, with 10 bases between the two germline ends. Germline V lookup: CDR1 WNHNN, CDR2 SYGVQD (reference sequence). The CDR3 extends over 14 amino acids. The CDR3 protein is CASSDVDSNTEAFF. The CDR3 bases are TGCGCCAGCAGTGATGTCGACAGTAACACTGAAGCTTTCTTT.

The chain uses TRBV6-2 or TRBV6-3 and TRBJ1-1; no clear D gene. Germline V gene lookup returns CDR1 MNHEY and CDR2 SVGEGT. The CDR3 has 15 residues. Trimming stripped 0 bases from V and 2 bases from J, with 10 bases between. The CDR3 region has the DNA TGTGCCAGCAGTTACTCGGGCAAAACTAACACTGAAGCTTTCTTT. It translates to CASSYSGKTNTEAFF.

This clone was picked up a small number of times. A single base separates this from a much larger clone, so it may be a read error. V usage is TRBV28 and J usage is TRBJ1-1; D possibly corresponds to TRBD1 (5 bases). This CDR3 contains 17 residues. Germline V lookup: CDR1 MDHEN, CDR2 SYDVKM. Between the trimmed V and J ends, which lost 3 bases and 2 bases, there was a span of 19 bases. The CDR3 loop is CASSFPSRDPPNTEAFF. The CDR3 DNA reads as TGTGCCAGCAGTTTTCCGAGCAGGGATCCCCCAAACACTGAAGCTTTCTTT.

This chain joins TRBV9 and TRBJ2-2; no definite D call. Per germline, CDR1 SGDLS and CDR2 YYNGEE. The CDR3 sequence is 15 residues long. V dropped 3 bases and J dropped 2 bases, with 11 bases sitting between them. CDR3 DNA: TGTGCCAGCAGCGAGGACGGCAGCAACACCGGGGAGCTGTTTTTT. Its protein is CASSEDGSNTGELFF.

This clone was detected many times. This chain links TRBV20-1 with TRBJ2-4; TRBD1 matches 10 bases. With V trimmed by 3 bases and J by 2 bases, 19 bases remained unmatched. The CDR3 length is 20 residues. Germline V CDR1 and CDR2: DFQATT, SNEGSKA (reference sequence). For the CDR3, the DNA is TGCAGTGCTAGCGGGGGACCGGGACAGGGGAAAACTCTTTCCAAAAACATTCAGTACTTC. Amino acids: CSASGGPGQGKTLSKNIQYF.

This clone has more than one count but fewer than ten. V gene TRBV6-4 combines with J gene TRBJ2-1, with 10 bases fitting TRBD2. Germline values: CDR1 MRHNA, CDR2 SNTAGT. J lost 4 bases, V lost 4 bases, and 4 bases had no gene match. The length of the CDR3 is 15 residues. The CDR3 bases are TGTGCCAGCAGTGCCACTAGCGGGGAGTACAATGAGCAGTTCTTC. Translation: CASSATSGEYNEQFF.

This clone appeared many times. The CDR3 nucleotides read TGTGCCAGCAGCAGCCTACAACAAGACCTCTCCTATGGCTACACCTTC. Protein sequence: CASSSLQQDLSYGYTF. The rearrangement joins TRBV6-1 to TRBJ1-2; D unclear. The CDR3 consists of 16 residues. Germline lookup yields CDR1 MNHNS and CDR2 SASEGT. The V end lost 6 bases, the J end lost 4 bases, and 21 bases lay between the germline ends.

This clone appeared many times. The CDR3 coding sequence is TGTGCCAGCAGTGGGACTAGCGGGCAAGAGACCCAGTACTTC. Its translation: CASSGTSGQETQYF. The rearrangement links TRBV12-3 or TRBV12-4 to TRBJ2-5, with 12 bases matching TRBD2. CDR3 length: 14 amino acids. V trimming: 5 bases; J trimming: 2 bases; junction bases outside the gene matches: 0.

This clone was seen at least ten times. This chain links TRBV19 with TRBJ1-2, with D possibly matching TRBD1 (5 bases). The germline V gene has CDR1 LNHDA and CDR2 SQIVND (reference sequence). V lost 7 bases, J lost 8 bases, and 29 bases lay in between. There are 17 residues in the CDR3. CDR3 sequence (DNA): TGTGCCAGTACCGCTGTGGGGGGTCAGGAGACGCTATCAGGCTACACCTTC. This gives the protein CASTAVGGQETLSGYTF.

This clone was counted ten times or more. The V gene is TRBV19, the J gene TRBJ1-1; 11 nucleotides agree with TRBD1. CDR3 length: 18 residues. Unmatched junction bases numbered 14, after V lost 4 bases and J lost 4 bases. From germline, CDR1 is LNHDA and CDR2 SQIVND (reference sequence). The CDR3 protein is CASSTQPGQGVVSTEAFF. The CDR3 DNA sequence: TGTGCCAGTAGTACCCAACCGGGACAGGGGGTGGTGAGCACTGAAGCTTTCTTT. The variable domain in full, completed from reference TRBV19 and TRBJ1-1, reads DGGITQSPKYLFRKEGQNVTLSCEQNLNHDAMYWYRQDPGQGLRLIYYSQIVNDFQKGDIAEGYSVSREKKESFPLTVTSAQKNPTAFYLCASSTQPGQGVVSTEAFFGQGTRLTVV.

This sequence joins TRBV4-1 and TRBJ2-2; 11 nucleotides line up with TRBD1. The CDR3 is made up of 18 amino acids. Trimming removed 0 bases from V and 5 bases from J; junction bases left unmatched: 8. CDR1 and CDR2 (germline): MGHRA, YSYEKL. The CDR3 coding sequence is TGCGCCAGCAGCCAAGATGGAGGACAGGGGGCGCAAACCGGGGAGCTGTTTTTT. Amino acids: CASSQDGGQGAQTGELFF.

This clone was seen many times. This chain uses TRBV5-4 with TRBJ2-5; perhaps D is TRBD1 or TRBD2 (5 bases each). V was clipped by 4 bases and J by 2 bases, with 9 bases between them. The CDR3 consists of 13 residues. Per the germline V gene, CDR1 is SGHNT and CDR2 is YYREEE (reference sequence). DNA of the CDR3: TGTGCCAGCAGCGGGGGTGGGCAAGAGACCCAGTACTTC. It is translated as CASSGGGQETQYF.

This clone has at least ten counts. The chain links TRBV28 to TRBJ1-4; D ambiguous. Germline CDR1 is MDHEN and CDR2 is SYDVKM. Trimming took 3 bases from V and 7 from J, leaving 12 bases between them. The CDR3 sequence is 14 residues long. The CDR3 DNA is TGTGCCAGCAGTTTTTGGGGTGCGTCTGAAAAACTGTTTTTT. Residues: CASSFWGASEKLFF. Based on the CDR3 plus reference TRBV28 and TRBJ1-4, the full variable domain is DVKVTQSSRYLVKRTGEKVFLECVQDMDHENMFWYRQDPGLGLRLIYFSYDVKMKEKGDIPEGYSVSREKKERFSLILESASTNQTSMYLCASSFWGASEKLFFGSGTQLSVL.

This clone appeared a single time. CDR3 bases: TGCGCCAGCAGCCAAGATTATGCAAGCTCCTACGAGCAGTACTTC. Protein product: CASSQDYASSYEQYF. The J gene is TRBJ2-7, the V gene TRBV4-3; D remains ambiguous. The CDR3 loop spans 15 amino acids. V was trimmed by 0 bases and J by 0 bases, leaving 9 bases between them. The germline CDR1 and CDR2 sequences are LGHNA and YSLEER.

The V and J genes are TRBV7-8 and TRBJ2-1; possibly TRBD2 for D (5 bases). Germline CDR1 is SGHVS and CDR2 is FQNEAQ. Trimming removed 8 bases from V and 1 base from J, with 12 bases in between. The CDR3 has 14 amino acids. This CDR3 is CASGKDFSYNEQFF. The DNA of the CDR3 is TGTGCCAGCGGGAAGGACTTTTCCTACAATGAGCAGTTCTTC.

The sample holds many counts of this clone. The chain combines TRBV30 with TRBJ1-3, with TRBD1 as a possible D gene (6 bases). Germline lookup yields CDR1 GTSNPN and CDR2 SVGIG (reference sequence). Trimming removed 0 bases from V and 4 bases from J, with 19 bases in between. This CDR3 has 17 amino acids. CDR3 protein: CAWSVQGIRYRGNTIYF. The DNA of the CDR3 is TGTGCCTGGAGTGTACAGGGCATTCGCTACCGGGGAAACACCATATATTTT.

This clone showed up many times. The V and J genes are TRBV5-6 and TRBJ2-3; unclear D gene. The V end was cut by 4 bases, the J end by 6 bases, with 9 bases between. The germline CDR1 and CDR2 sequences are SGHDT and YYEEEE. The CDR3 has 12 residues. The CDR3 sequence is CASSTIGDTQYF. The CDR3 DNA sequence: TGTGCCAGCAGCACGATCGGGGATACGCAGTATTTT.

This clone was detected only a few times. The chain recombines TRBV6-1 with TRBJ1-2; 7 positions agree with TRBD1. After removal of 6 bases from V and 4 bases from J, the junction contained 8 bases not matched to a gene. The CDR3 sequence is 14 residues long. Germline CDR1 is MNHNS and CDR2 is SASEGT. The CDR3 sequence is CASSQGGGIYGYTF. Here the CDR3 DNA reads TGTGCCAGCAGCCAAGGAGGGGGCATCTATGGCTACACCTTC.